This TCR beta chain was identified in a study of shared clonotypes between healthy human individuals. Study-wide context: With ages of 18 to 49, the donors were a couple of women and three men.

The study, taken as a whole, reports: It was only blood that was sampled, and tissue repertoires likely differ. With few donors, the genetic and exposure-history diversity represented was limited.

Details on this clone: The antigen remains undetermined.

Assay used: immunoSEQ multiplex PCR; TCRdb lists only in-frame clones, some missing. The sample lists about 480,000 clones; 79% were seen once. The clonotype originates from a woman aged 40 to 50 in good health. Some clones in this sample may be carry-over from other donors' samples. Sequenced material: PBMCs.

CDR3 DNA: TGTGCCAGCAGCCCTAGCGGGAGTGGTGCAGATACGCAGTATTTT. It translates to CASSPSGSGADTQYF. The V call is TRBV5-4, the J call TRBJ2-3; 10 bases agree with TRBD2. There are 15 residues in the CDR3. After removal of 4 bases from V and 4 bases from J, the junction contained 6 bases not matched to a gene. Germline V gene lookup returns CDR1 SGHNT and CDR2 YYREEE (reference sequence). Complete variable domain (other parts from reference TRBV5-4 and TRBJ2-3): ETGVTQSPTHLIKTRGQQVTLRCSSQSGHNTVSWYQQALGQGPQFIFQYYREEENGRGNFPPRFSGLQFPNYSSELNVNALELDDSALYLCASSPSGSGADTQYFGPGTRLTVL.